Below are 25 T cell receptor beta chains sequenced from a single sample in a study of T-cell reconstitution after alpha-beta-depleted transplantation in children. TCRbeta library preparation incorporated unique molecular identifiers. TCRdb analysed the PCR reads with MiXCR anew, one entry per CDR3 protein. The sample shows over 400,000 distinct CDR3 sequences, over 40% of them seen only once. Sequencing was performed on PBMCs, taken before TCRalphabeta/CD19-depleted stem cell transplant. Every receptor here comes from a girl aged 2-10 years with aplastic anemia, due to receive a stem cell transplant.

This clonotype was seen a few times. V is TRBV28 and J is TRBJ2-1; D tentatively fits TRBD1 or TRBD2 (7 bases each). There are 15 residues in the CDR3. Per the germline V gene, CDR1 is MDHEN and CDR2 is SYDVKM. With 4 bases removed from V and 4 bases from J, the gap between germline ends came to 14 bases. The CDR3 sequence: CASSSRQGGYNEQFF. CDR3 sequence (DNA): TGTGCCAGCAGTTCTCGACAGGGAGGGTACAATGAGCAGTTCTTC.

In its sample, this clonotype was seen a few times. V gene TRBV5-1 combines with J gene TRBJ1-5, with 8 bases identical to TRBD1. V lost 2 bases and J lost 5; bases outside the gene matches: 3. This CDR3 spans 14 amino acids. Looked up from germline, CDR1 is SGHRS and CDR2 is YFSETQ. The CDR3: CASSFSGGDQPQHF. In DNA, the CDR3 is TGCGCCAGCAGCTTTTCAGGGGGCGATCAGCCCCAGCATTTT.

This clonotype showed up many times. This chain uses TRBV5-1 with TRBJ2-7; 7 bases line up with TRBD2. Per germline, CDR1 SGHRS and CDR2 YFSETQ. CDR3 size: 14 residues. The J segment lost 5 bases and the V segment lost 7 bases, leaving 12 bases of the junction unmatched. The CDR3 loop reads CASRDWRELDEQYF. The CDR3 bases are TGCGCCAGCCGGGACTGGCGGGAGTTAGACGAGCAGTACTTC.

The J gene is TRBJ2-2, the V gene TRBV5-1, with 8 bases matching TRBD1. Per the germline V gene, CDR1 is SGHRS and CDR2 is YFSETQ. V was pared by 7 bases and J by 4 bases, with 3 bases of the junction left unmatched. The CDR3 runs 13 residues. The CDR3: CASGQGFTGELFF. For the CDR3, the DNA is TGCGCCAGCGGACAGGGATTCACCGGGGAGCTGTTTTTT.

The chain carries TRBV7-9 and TRBJ1-1; a possible D gene is TRBD1 (6 bases). The CDR3 length is 13 residues. V lost 5 bases, J lost 4 bases, and 11 bases lay in between. The germline CDR1 and CDR2 sequences are SEHNR and FQNEAQ (reference sequence). DNA of the CDR3: TGTGCCAGCAGCCGGGAGGGGGTCACTGAAGCTTTCTTT. This codes for CASSREGVTEAFF.

The V call is TRBV20-1, the J call TRBJ2-2, with a weak D call TRBD1 (5 bases). Trimming stripped 2 bases from V and 3 bases from J, with 13 bases between. The CDR3 is made up of 15 amino acids. Per germline, CDR1 DFQATT and CDR2 SNEGSKA (reference sequence). The CDR3 loop reads CSARQKGRDTGELFF. The CDR3 coding sequence is TGCAGTGCTAGACAAAAGGGCAGGGACACCGGGGAGCTGTTTTTT.

The V gene is TRBV5-1, the J gene TRBJ2-7; a possible D gene is TRBD1 (5 bases). Germline CDR1 SGHRS, CDR2 YFSETQ. The V end was cut by 5 bases, the J end by 3 bases, with 12 bases between. The CDR3 has 13 residues. DNA for the CDR3: TGCGCCAGCAGTTGGGGCGGCGACTACGAGCAGTACTTC. Its translation is CASSWGGDYEQYF.

CDR3 sequence (DNA): TGTGCCAGCAGCCGACACGGGGGGCCTACCTACAATGAGCAGTTCTTC. Translation gives CASSRHGGPTYNEQFF. V is TRBV6-1 and J is TRBJ2-1, with D possibly being TRBD2 (7 bases). The V end lost 6 bases, the J end lost 2 bases, and 17 bases lay between the germline ends. Germline CDR1 MNHNS, CDR2 SASEGT. The length of the CDR3 is 16 residues.

This clonotype has just a few counts. The chain joins TRBV20-1 to TRBJ2-2; D ambiguous. Germline V gene lookup returns CDR1 DFQATT and CDR2 SNEGSKA (reference sequence). V dropped 0 bases and J dropped 3 bases, with 5 bases sitting between them. CDR3 length: 13 amino acids. The CDR3 is CSAREPYTGELFF. Written as DNA, the CDR3 is TGCAGTGCTAGAGAGCCGTACACCGGGGAGCTGTTTTTT.

V usage is TRBV20-1 and J usage is TRBJ2-3; D call uncertain. The CDR3 contains 10 residues. V shed 7 bases and J shed 10 bases, with 12 bases lying between them. Germline V CDR1 and CDR2: DFQATT, SNEGSKA (reference sequence). CDR3 region: CSVSSLAQYF. The CDR3 nucleotides are TGCAGTGTAAGCAGCCTCGCGCAGTATTTT.

This clonotype came up many times. The genes are TRBV6-2 or TRBV6-3 and TRBJ1-2, with a tentative D call TRBD1 (5 bases). This CDR3 contains 14 residues. CDR1 is MNHEY and CDR2 is SVGEGT in the germline V gene. Trimming stripped 6 bases from V and 6 bases from J, with 17 bases between. This CDR3 reads CASRIPGPRDGYTF. CDR3 DNA: TGTGCCAGCAGAATCCCGGGACCGCGAGATGGCTACACCTTC.

The chain employs TRBV5-5 and TRBJ1-5, with 9 bases fitting TRBD1. With V trimmed by 0 bases and J by 9 bases, 4 bases remained unmatched. The CDR3 contains 14 residues. Per the germline V gene, CDR1 is SGHKS and CDR2 is YYEKEE (reference sequence). For the CDR3, the DNA is TGTGCCAGCAGCTTGGTACAGGGGGCCCGGCCCCAGCATTTT. Amino acid sequence: CASSLVQGARPQHF.

V gene TRBV20-1 combines with J gene TRBJ2-5; 8 bases fit TRBD2. CDR1 is DFQATT, CDR2 SNEGSKA, per germline (reference sequence). This CDR3 has 14 amino acids. J was trimmed by 5 bases and V by 6 bases; bases with no gene match: 11. As DNA, the CDR3 is TGCAGTGCCCCGGGGGCGGGAGGTTTGGAGACCCAGTACTTC. This codes for CSAPGAGGLETQYF.

This sequence joins TRBV7-9 and TRBJ2-7; D remains unclear. CDR1 and CDR2 (germline): SEHNR, FQNEAQ (reference sequence). With 1 base removed from V and 2 bases from J, the gap between germline ends came to 6 bases. This CDR3 has 13 residues. The CDR3 loop is CASSLEQPYEQYF. DNA of the CDR3: TGTGCCAGCAGCTTAGAACAGCCCTACGAGCAGTACTTC.

The chain combines TRBV7-8 with TRBJ2-5; maybe TRBD1 (6 bases). Germline-derived CDR1 and CDR2 are SGHVS and FQNEAQ. There are 14 residues in the CDR3. V was shortened by 5 bases and J by 4 bases, with 14 bases between the two germline ends. CDR3 nucleotides: TGTGCCAGCAGCCGTCCTCAGGGGCTAGAGACCCAGTACTTC. It translates to CASSRPQGLETQYF.

The CDR3 DNA reads as TGCGCCAGCAGCCAGGTTGATAACTATGGCTACACCTTC. It encodes CASSQVDNYGYTF. This rearrangement joins TRBV4-1 to TRBJ1-2; D remains ambiguous. V was trimmed by 3 bases and J by 1 base, leaving 6 bases between them. Germline V lookup: CDR1 MGHRA, CDR2 YSYEKL. CDR3 size: 13 residues.

This clonotype was counted a few times. The rearrangement links TRBV4-1 to TRBJ2-2, with 8 bases fitting TRBD2. Germline CDR1 reads MGHRA; CDR2 reads YSYEKL. J lost 5 bases, V lost 3 bases, and 11 bases had no gene match. The CDR3 has 17 residues. The CDR3 DNA reads TGCGCCAGCAGCCAGGGTAGCGGGGCAGCGAGGACCGGGGAGCTGTTTTTT. This sequence encodes CASSQGSGAARTGELFF.

As for this clonotype: At one of its ends the junction is not consistent with the germline gene, which may arise from a read error. V gene TRBV15 combines with J gene TRBJ2-5; 7 nucleotides match TRBD2. Germline CDR1 and CDR2: LNHNV and YYDKDF (reference sequence). CDR3 size: 16 residues. Here the CDR3 DNA reads TGTGCCACCATCAGAGATCTGGCTAGCGGACAAGAGACCCAGTACTTC. Its translation is CATIRDLASGQETQYF.

This rearrangement joins TRBV12-3 or TRBV12-4 to TRBJ2-5; 7 positions match TRBD1. V shed 5 bases and J 4 bases; nucleotides not matched to a gene: 7. This CDR3 comprises 14 residues. As DNA, the CDR3 is TGTGCCAGCAGTATCAACAGGGGTGCAGAGACCCAGTACTTC. It is translated as CASSINRGAETQYF.

The rearrangement uses TRBV28 and TRBJ2-2, with D maybe TRBD1 (6 bases). V was cut by 5 bases and J by 1 base, with 8 bases left in between. Germline V gives CDR1 MDHEN, CDR2 SYDVKM. This CDR3 has 14 amino acids. CDR3 in DNA: TGTGCCAGCAGTACAGGGAGGAACACCGGGGAGCTGTTTTTT. Its translation: CASSTGRNTGELFF.

This clonotype was counted many times. The J gene is TRBJ2-7, the V gene TRBV5-1, with D hard to call. This CDR3 has 16 amino acids. CDR1 and CDR2 from the germline V gene are SGHRS and YFSETQ. The V end was cut by 1 base, the J end by 0 bases, with 14 bases between. CDR3 sequence (DNA): TGCGCCAGCAGCTTGCAGTATAACAGCTTCTCCTACGAGCAGTACTTC. Its protein product is CASSLQYNSFSYEQYF. The full variable domain, its missing parts supplied by reference TRBV5-1 and TRBJ2-7, is KAGVTQTPRYLIKTRGQQVTLSCSPISGHRSVSWYQQTPGQGLQFLFEYFSETQRNKGNFPGRFSGRQFSNSRSEMNVSTLELGDSALYLCASSLQYNSFSYEQYFGPGTRLTVT.

This CDR3 is CASRPGGGTGWSSYEQYF. CDR3 DNA sequence: TGCGCCAGCAGGCCGGGAGGCGGGACAGGGTGGTCCTCCTACGAGCAGTACTTC. V usage is TRBV5-1 and J usage is TRBJ2-7, with 9 positions matching TRBD1. Germline-derived CDR1 and CDR2 are SGHRS and YFSETQ. This CDR3 has 18 amino acids. V lost 5 bases to trimming and J lost 0 bases; unmatched junction nucleotides: 15. Combining the CDR3 with reference TRBV5-1 and TRBJ2-7 gives the whole variable domain KAGVTQTPRYLIKTRGQQVTLSCSPISGHRSVSWYQQTPGQGLQFLFEYFSETQRNKGNFPGRFSGRQFSNSRSEMNVSTLELGDSALYLCASRPGGGTGWSSYEQYFGPGTRLTVT.

This clonotype was picked up a small number of times. V usage is TRBV27 and J usage is TRBJ2-3; 7 nucleotides line up with TRBD1. Looked up from germline, CDR1 is MNHEY and CDR2 is SMNVEV (reference sequence). J gave up 1 base and V 6 bases, and 10 bases lay outside the gene matches. The CDR3 runs to 16 residues. Written as DNA, the CDR3 is TGTGCCAGCAGCCCAACTCCGGGACAGCGCACAGATACGCAGTATTTT. Residues: CASSPTPGQRTDTQYF.

This clonotype appeared many times. The rearrangement links TRBV6-5 to TRBJ2-1, with 7 bases fitting TRBD2. Germline-derived CDR1 and CDR2 are MNHEY and SVGAGI. After removal of 9 bases from V and 3 bases from J, the junction contained 8 bases not matched to a gene. This CDR3 has 14 residues. CDR3 nucleotide sequence: TGTGCCAGGTTGGGAGGGAGGGACTACAATGAGCAGTTCTTC. It specifies CARLGGRDYNEQFF.

This chain connects TRBV5-1 to TRBJ2-1; the D is unclear. The CDR3 length is 12 residues. Between the trimmed V and J ends, which lost 2 bases and 9 bases, there was a span of 9 bases. Per germline, CDR1 SGHRS and CDR2 YFSETQ. The chain's CDR3 is CASSFTKSEQFF. The DNA of the CDR3 is TGCGCCAGCAGCTTCACTAAGAGTGAGCAGTTCTTC.